The T cell receptor (beta chain) under discussion was sequenced for a study of cytomegalovirus exposure and HLA in healthy donors (dated by TCRdb to the late 2010s). With regard to the full study: An earlier analysis of approximately 590 of the donors reported 250 to 300 Gb of sequence data and roughly 100 million unique TCR beta sequences from 150 million to 200 million T cells. An early release covering 500 to 750 HLA-typed donors comprised 300 to 350 gigabases of sequencing data and tens of millions of unique TCR sequences. Of the 300 to 450 genotyped donors, approximately 80% were placed in the genetic ancestry cluster associated with self-reported Caucasian donors. The study was designed to test whether signatures of past pathogen exposure could be identified by cataloging public T cell receptors. The study profiled the T cell repertoires of some 610 subjects by immunosequencing and related them to cytomegalovirus serostatus. Along with the approximately 600-subject first cohort, a separate validation cohort of over 90 different subjects was used. High-throughput TCR immunosequencing, statistical association of individual TCRs with disease status, and machine learning were combined to predict cytomegalovirus infection status. In a later analysis, previously published TCR beta repertoires from 550 to 700 donors were re-analyzed and high-resolution HLA genotyping was added so that TCR occurrence patterns could be studied. In the later analysis, no new phenotypic data were used to find candidate immune exposures; instead, reliance was placed on TCR beta sequences and their occurrence across donors. To decide whether each TCR beta V gene segment behaved as functional or pseudogenic, an earlier analysis of 587 of the donors relied on high-throughput TCR beta sequencing. Alongside the repertoire data, information on donor age, sex, ethnicity and CMV serostatus was compiled. A later genetic analysis used genome-wide SNP genotypes for 398 of the 666 donors, treating that subset as a discovery cohort. Every discovery cohort repertoire had been produced on one sequencing platform. HLA typing covered class I and class II loci at four-digit resolution. Typing coverage differed by locus: A, B, C, DRB1 and DQB1 were typed in roughly 629-630 donors, DQA1 in 522, DPA1 in 600 to 610, and DPB1 in just under 480. Roughly five DR-DQ haplotypes were handled as single units for association and clustering, since linkage in the cohort was strong. Among 398 genotyped donors of the cohort, an average of about 240,000 unique TCR beta nucleotide sequences were sequenced per donor, roughly a sixth of them non-productive.

This clone occurred a few times. Its antigen is not yet known. Base quality data are lacking; no much larger clone is found one base away. The cohort was made up of 666 healthy bone marrow donors. At the time of sampling, every cohort member was nominally healthy, though immune exposures that went unrecorded were likely present. The donor was CMV seropositive and belonged to the group of 250 to 300 seropositive cohort members. A peripheral blood sample was provided by each donor, and peripheral blood mononuclear cells were used for TCR beta sequencing. Genomic DNA extraction from the blood cell samples was performed with the Qiagen DNeasy Blood Extraction Kit. The library relied on the immunoSEQ multiplex PCR assay. The multiplex PCR relied on a mix of 60 forward primers for TCR Vbeta segments and 13 reverse primers for TCR Jbeta segments. Amplification of the CDR3 region of rearranged TCR beta genes was performed with a multiplex PCR assay on genomic DNA. On the Illumina HiSeq System, the amplified TCR beta libraries were sequenced as 87-base-pair reads. Processing in the source paper ran as follows. Across the 500 to 850 repertoires, a later analysis counted 75 million to 90 million unique TCR beta chains, approximately 10 million of which were shared by at least two donors. A nearest-neighbor algorithm error-corrected the raw reads and collapsed the reads into unique sequences, merging closely related sequences to remove PCR and sequencing errors. To assign V, D and J gene segments, CDR3 sequences were aligned to IMGT reference sequences. For a sequence to be retained, at least a six-nucleotide match to both a V gene segment and a J gene segment was required. Rearrangements were called productive when the CDR3 lacked stop codons and stayed in frame with V and J; all others were non-productive. CDR3 was defined according to IMGT convention as the region running from the second conserved V-encoded cysteine to the conserved J-encoded phenylalanine. In an earlier analysis of around 600 of the donors, sequences lacking an unambiguous match to a single V gene segment were excluded. In an earlier analysis of several hundred of the donors, a V segment was called functional when productive rearrangements were above 56.7%, and segregating when the standard deviation between donors exceeded 5%. A statistical classification framework was built to diagnose cytomegalovirus status from the catalog of TCR beta chain sequences. In a later analysis, V and J genes were assigned by comparing TCR nucleotide sequences against IMGT/GENE-DB human TR gene sequences. Using the TCRdist pipeline, a later analysis assigned CDR3 sequences along with most-parsimonious VDJ recombination scenarios. A later analysis defined each TCR beta chain by its CDR3 amino acid sequence plus V-gene family, and excluded reads lacking a unique V-gene family. To address suspected cross-contamination and a sequencing artifact, a later analysis removed 592 highly shared, low-generation-probability nucleotide sequences. In a later analysis, a clonal expansion index for each public chain was calculated from normalized within-repertoire ranks of inferred template counts. In a later analysis, generation probabilities were computed using a VDJ recombination model fitted to out-of-frame rearrangements, and the results were checked against IGoR. A later analysis scored TCR-TCR, TCR-HLA and TCR-CMV co-occurrence with hypergeometric tests, applying a repertoire-size bias correction to TCR pairs. In a later analysis, false discovery rates were estimated by permuting HLA or CMV assignments 20 times. In a later analysis, co-occurring TCRs were grouped using DBSCAN, with TCRdist sequence similarity added in when clustering inside HLA-allele-positive subsets. For co-occurrence clustering, repertoires with fewer than 30,000 or more than 120,000 public chains were excluded, along with 5 or 6 repertoires with anomalous nucleotide sharing. TCRdb mirrors the immuneACCESS table, restricted to in-frame sequences. Some clones are absent from its copies; in checked studies, under half trace to an unresolved V gene, and the reason for the others is unknown. V and J calls and clone size are given by that table; D and trimming were obtained from the DNA. This sample comprises about 120,000 clones, about 10% of them detected only once. Under 6% of the sample is in the top ten clones.

The CDR3 spans 14 residues, from the cysteine through the phenylalanine. The entry retains the CDR3 DNA only, 42 bases that are in frame from base 1. V is reduced by 3 bases and J by 7 bases, leaving a spacing of 13 bases between them. CDR1 and CDR2 (MDHEN, SYDVKM) derive from the germline V gene. Results and caveats for the whole study, not just this receptor: The presence/absence analyses assumed that sequencing depth was roughly uniform across donors, and that assumption may not be true. A cluster of highly shared sequence variants was judged likely to represent a technical artifact of the sequencing pipeline. Approximately 18 rarely observed V segments, including chromosome 9 orphons, were excluded from the earlier analysis of some 590 of the donors because counts were too low. A later analysis found that most CMV-associated TCR beta chains appeared HLA-restricted, with HLA associations seemingly driven largely by CMV exposure. A later genetic analysis reported fewer N-insertions in productive TCRs among donors in an Asian-associated ancestry cluster than the roughly 650-donor mean. The study listed 164 TCR beta chains as associated with cytomegalovirus. When HLA alleles, especially DR and DQ, strongly co-occurred, attributing TCR associations to individual alleles was difficult. An association between a missense DCLRE1C variant and V-gene and J-gene trimming of TCR beta chains was found in a later genetic analysis and replicated in an independent cohort. Cytomegalovirus status was reported to be diagnosed by the classifier with high specificity and sensitivity in both the original and validation cohorts. A few of the identified cytomegalovirus-associated TCR beta chains were confirmed in vitro to be specific for cytomegalovirus antigens. The only immune exposure information available for the cohort was CMV serostatus. The authors suggested that the approach could potentially be generalized to other disease states and immunological phenotypes. The 87-base-pair reads could not distinguish some IMGT-functional V segments, including TRBV6-2 and TRBV6-3, so those segments were excluded. In a later analysis, HLA-associated TCR beta chains showed more clonal expansion and lower generation probabilities than non-associated chains that were equally common. Most TCR sequences were seen in very few donors, while some public TCRs were found in many individuals. In an earlier analysis of approximately 590 of the donors, most TCR beta V segments appeared in productive rearrangements about 87% or about 30% of the time, broadly matching IMGT annotations. Because HLA typing was unavailable for some donors at each locus, only the typed subset was used in association tests. The cohort was sequenced for TCR beta chains only, and without alpha or paired-chain data the features that could be detected were limited. A later analysis associated 16,951 TCR beta sequences with specific HLA alleles at a false discovery rate of 0.05. A further reported finding was that TCR beta sequences accurately predicted the HLA-A and HLA-B alleles for most subjects in the first cohort. In a later analysis, several top co-occurrence clusters were reported to appear linked to parvovirus B19, influenza, CMV and Epstein-Barr virus. A later analysis found that TCR association rates varied across HLA loci, with DRB1 alleles showing the most associated TCRs and HLA-C alleles the fewest. Linkage disequilibrium might explain the correlated functional status among segregating V segments, but an unknown experimental factor could not be ruled out.

This sequence was found in a woman under 30 in good health and CMV-seropositive. What was sequenced was PBMCs. The chain uses TRBV28 and TRBJ1-5; no confident D gene assignment can be made. Here is the DNA: TGTGCCAGCAGTTTCGCAGGCGGGAGCCAGCCCCAGCATTTT. It specifies CASSFAGGSQPQHF.